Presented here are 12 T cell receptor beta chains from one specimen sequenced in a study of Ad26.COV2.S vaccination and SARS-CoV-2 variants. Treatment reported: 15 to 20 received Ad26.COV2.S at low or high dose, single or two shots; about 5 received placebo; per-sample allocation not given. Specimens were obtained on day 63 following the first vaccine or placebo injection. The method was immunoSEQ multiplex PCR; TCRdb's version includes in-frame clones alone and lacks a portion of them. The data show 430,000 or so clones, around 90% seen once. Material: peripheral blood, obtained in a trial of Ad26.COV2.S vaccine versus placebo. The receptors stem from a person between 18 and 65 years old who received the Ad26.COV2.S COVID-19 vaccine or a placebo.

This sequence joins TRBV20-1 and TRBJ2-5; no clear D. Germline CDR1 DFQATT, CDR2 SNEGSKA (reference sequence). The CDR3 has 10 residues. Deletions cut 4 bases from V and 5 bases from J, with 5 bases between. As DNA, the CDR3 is TGCAGTGCTAATTTGGAGACCCAGTACTTC. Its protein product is CSANLETQYF.

The CDR3 region has the DNA TGTGCCAGCAGCTTATCAGAAAACAATCAGCCCCAGCATTTT. This encodes CASSLSENNQPQHF. The chain links TRBV7-8 to TRBJ1-5, with D unresolved. The CDR3 extends over 14 amino acids. With 2 bases removed from V and 3 bases from J, the gap between germline ends came to 8 bases. CDR1 SGHVS and CDR2 FQNEAQ come from the germline V gene. The whole variable domain, filled in from reference TRBV7-8 and TRBJ1-5, reads GAGVSQSPRYKVAKRGQDVALRCDPISGHVSLFWYQQALGQGPEFLTYFQNEAQLDKSGLPSDRFFAERPEGSVSTLKIQRTQQEDSAVYLCASSLSENNQPQHFGDGTRLSIL.

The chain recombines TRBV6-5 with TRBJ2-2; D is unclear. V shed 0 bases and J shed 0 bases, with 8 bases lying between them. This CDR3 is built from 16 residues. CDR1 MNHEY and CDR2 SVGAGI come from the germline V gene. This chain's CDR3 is CASSYSVSPNTGELFF. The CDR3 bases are TGTGCCAGCAGTTACTCGGTTTCACCGAACACCGGGGAGCTGTTTTTT.

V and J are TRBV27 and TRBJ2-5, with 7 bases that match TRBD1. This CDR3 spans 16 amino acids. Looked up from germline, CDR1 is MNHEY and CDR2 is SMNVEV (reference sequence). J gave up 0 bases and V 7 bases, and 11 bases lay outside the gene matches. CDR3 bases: TGTGCCAGCAAAAGGGGGCGGCTCAATAACCAAGAGACCCAGTACTTC. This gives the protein CASKRGRLNNQETQYF.

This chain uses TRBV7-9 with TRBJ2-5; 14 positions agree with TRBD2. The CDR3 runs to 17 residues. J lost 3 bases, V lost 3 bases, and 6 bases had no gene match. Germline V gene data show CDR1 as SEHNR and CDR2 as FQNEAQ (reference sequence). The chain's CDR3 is CASSLLSGLAGEETQYF. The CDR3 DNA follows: TGTGCCAGCAGCTTGCTTTCGGGACTAGCGGGAGAAGAGACCCAGTACTTC.

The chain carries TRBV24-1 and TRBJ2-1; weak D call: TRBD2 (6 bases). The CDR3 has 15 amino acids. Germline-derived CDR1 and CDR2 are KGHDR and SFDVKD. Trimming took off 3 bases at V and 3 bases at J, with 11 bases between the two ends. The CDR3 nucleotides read TGTGCCACCAGTGATGTCAAGGGACTCTACAATGAGCAGTTCTTC. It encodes CATSDVKGLYNEQFF.

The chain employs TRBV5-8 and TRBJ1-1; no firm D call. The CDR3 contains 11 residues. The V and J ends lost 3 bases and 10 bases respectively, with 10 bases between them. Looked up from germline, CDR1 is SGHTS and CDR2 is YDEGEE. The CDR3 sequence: CASSWVRGAFF. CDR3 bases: TGTGCCAGCAGCTGGGTGCGGGGAGCTTTCTTT.

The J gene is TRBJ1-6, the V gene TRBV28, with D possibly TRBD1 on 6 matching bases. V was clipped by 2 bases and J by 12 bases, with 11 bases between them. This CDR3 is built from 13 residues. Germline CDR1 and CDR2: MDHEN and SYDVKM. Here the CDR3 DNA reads TGTGCCAGCAGTTTACAGGGGAGGGGACCCCTCCACTTT. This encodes CASSLQGRGPLHF.

The CDR3 DNA sequence: TGTGCCAGCAGCGACAGCCCTAGCGGGAGTTTCTATGAGCAGTTCTTC. Translating it yields CASSDSPSGSFYEQFF. This sequence joins TRBV3-1 (or the pseudogene TRBV3-2) and TRBJ2-1; the match to TRBD2 covers 10 bases. J lost 8 bases, V lost 5 bases, and 12 bases had no gene match. Germline-derived CDR1 and CDR2 are LGHDT and YNNKEL (reference sequence). The CDR3 consists of 16 residues.

CDR3 region: CASSLWGGGEAEKAFF. The CDR3 coding sequence is TGTGCCAGCAGTTTATGGGGGGGAGGGGAGGCGGAGAAAGCTTTCTTT. The chain couples TRBV28 to TRBJ1-1; D perhaps matches TRBD1 (5 bases). The germline CDR1 and CDR2 sequences are MDHEN and SYDVKM. The CDR3 runs 16 residues. V gave up 0 bases and J gave up 9 bases, with 20 bases separating them.

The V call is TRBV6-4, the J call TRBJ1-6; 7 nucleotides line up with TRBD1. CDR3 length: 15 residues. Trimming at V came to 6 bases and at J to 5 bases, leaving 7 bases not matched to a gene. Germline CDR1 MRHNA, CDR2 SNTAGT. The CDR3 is CASRSEGANNSPLHF. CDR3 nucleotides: TGTGCCAGCAGAAGCGAGGGGGCTAATAATTCACCCCTCCACTTT.

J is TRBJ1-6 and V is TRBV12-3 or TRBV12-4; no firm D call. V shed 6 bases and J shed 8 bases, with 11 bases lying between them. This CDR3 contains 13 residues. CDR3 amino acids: CASSRPGDSPLHF. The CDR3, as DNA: TGTGCCAGCAGCAGACCCGGGGATTCACCCCTCCACTTT.